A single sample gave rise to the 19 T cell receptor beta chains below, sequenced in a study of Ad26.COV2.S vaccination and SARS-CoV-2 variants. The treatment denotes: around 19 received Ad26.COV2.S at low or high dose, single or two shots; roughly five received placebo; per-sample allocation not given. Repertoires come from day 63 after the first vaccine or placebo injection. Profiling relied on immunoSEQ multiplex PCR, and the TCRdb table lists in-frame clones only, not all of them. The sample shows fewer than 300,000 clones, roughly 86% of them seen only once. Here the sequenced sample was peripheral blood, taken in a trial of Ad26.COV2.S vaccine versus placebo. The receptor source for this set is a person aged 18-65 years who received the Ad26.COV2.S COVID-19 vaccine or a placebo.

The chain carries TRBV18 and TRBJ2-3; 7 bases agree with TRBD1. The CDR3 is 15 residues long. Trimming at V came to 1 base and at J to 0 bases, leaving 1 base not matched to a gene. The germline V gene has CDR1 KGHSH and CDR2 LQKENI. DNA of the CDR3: TGTGCCAGCTCACCACACAGGGGAAGCACAGATACGCAGTATTTT. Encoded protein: CASSPHRGSTDTQYF.

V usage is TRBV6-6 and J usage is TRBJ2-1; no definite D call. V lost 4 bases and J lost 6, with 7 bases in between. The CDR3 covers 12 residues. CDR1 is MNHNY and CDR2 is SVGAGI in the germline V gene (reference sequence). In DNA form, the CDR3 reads TGTGCCAGCAGTTCCCTGGCCAATGAGCAGTTCTTC. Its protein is CASSSLANEQFF.

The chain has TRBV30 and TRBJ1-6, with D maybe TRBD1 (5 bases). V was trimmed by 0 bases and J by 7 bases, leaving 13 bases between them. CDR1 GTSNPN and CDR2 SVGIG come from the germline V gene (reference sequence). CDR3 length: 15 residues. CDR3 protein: CAWSVSGGGNSPLHF. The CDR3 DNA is TGTGCCTGGAGTGTATCGGGGGGTGGCAATTCACCCCTCCACTTT.

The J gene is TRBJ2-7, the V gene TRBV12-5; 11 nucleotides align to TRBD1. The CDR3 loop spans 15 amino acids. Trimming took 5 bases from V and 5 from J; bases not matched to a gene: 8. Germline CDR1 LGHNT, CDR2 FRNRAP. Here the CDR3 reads CASGPGQGARDEQYF. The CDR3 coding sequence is TGTGCTAGTGGTCCCGGACAGGGGGCGAGAGACGAGCAGTACTTC.

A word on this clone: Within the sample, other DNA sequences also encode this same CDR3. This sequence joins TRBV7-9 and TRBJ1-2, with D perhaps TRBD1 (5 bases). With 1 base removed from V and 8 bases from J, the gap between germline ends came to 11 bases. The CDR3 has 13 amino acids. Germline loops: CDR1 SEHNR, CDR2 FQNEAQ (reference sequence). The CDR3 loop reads CASSLVGGSGYTF. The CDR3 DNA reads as TGTGCCAGCAGCTTAGTCGGGGGTAGCGGCTACACCTTC.

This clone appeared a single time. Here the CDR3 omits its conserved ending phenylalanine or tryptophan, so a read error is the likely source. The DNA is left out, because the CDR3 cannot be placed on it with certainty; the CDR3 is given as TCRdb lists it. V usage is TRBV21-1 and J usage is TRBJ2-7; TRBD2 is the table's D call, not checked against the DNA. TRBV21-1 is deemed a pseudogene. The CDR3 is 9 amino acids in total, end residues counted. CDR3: CASSTPRGP.

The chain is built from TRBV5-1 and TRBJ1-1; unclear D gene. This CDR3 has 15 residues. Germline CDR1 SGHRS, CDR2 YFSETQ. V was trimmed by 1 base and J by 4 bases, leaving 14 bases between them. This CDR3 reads CASSLPKGAVTEAFF. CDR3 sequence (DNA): TGCGCCAGCAGCTTGCCAAAGGGCGCAGTCACTGAAGCTTTCTTT.

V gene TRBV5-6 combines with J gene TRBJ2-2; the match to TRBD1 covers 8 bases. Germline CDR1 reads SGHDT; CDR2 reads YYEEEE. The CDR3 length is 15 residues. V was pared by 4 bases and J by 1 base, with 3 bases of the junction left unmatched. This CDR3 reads CASSRGTGNTGELFF. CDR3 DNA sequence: TGTGCCAGCAGCCGGGGGACAGGGAACACCGGGGAGCTGTTTTTT.

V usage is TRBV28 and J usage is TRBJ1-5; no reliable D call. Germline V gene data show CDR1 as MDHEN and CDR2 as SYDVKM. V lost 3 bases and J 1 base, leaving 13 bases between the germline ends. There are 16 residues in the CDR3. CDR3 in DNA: TGTGCCAGCAGTTTGCGAGGACGGCGCAGCAATCAGCCCCAGCATTTT. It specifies CASSLRGRRSNQPQHF.

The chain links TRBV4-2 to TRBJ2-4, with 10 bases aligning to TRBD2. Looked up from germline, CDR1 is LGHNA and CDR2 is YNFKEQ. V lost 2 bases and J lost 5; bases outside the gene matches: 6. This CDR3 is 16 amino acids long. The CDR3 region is CASSQSLAGVQNIQYF. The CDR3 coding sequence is TGTGCCAGCAGCCAATCTCTAGCGGGAGTCCAAAACATTCAGTACTTC.

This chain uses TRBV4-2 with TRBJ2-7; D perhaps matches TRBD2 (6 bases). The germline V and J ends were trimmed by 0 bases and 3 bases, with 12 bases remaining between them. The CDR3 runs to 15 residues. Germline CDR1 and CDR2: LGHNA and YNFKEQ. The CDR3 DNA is TGTGCCAGCAGCCAAGAGCGGGGTAGATTCTACGAGCAGTACTTC. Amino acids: CASSQERGRFYEQYF.

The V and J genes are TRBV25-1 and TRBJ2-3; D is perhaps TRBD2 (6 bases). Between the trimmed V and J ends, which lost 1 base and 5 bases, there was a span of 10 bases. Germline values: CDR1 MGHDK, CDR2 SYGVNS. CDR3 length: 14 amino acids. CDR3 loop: CASSESRRGDTQYF. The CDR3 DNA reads TGTGCCAGCAGTGAATCGCGGAGGGGAGATACGCAGTATTTT.

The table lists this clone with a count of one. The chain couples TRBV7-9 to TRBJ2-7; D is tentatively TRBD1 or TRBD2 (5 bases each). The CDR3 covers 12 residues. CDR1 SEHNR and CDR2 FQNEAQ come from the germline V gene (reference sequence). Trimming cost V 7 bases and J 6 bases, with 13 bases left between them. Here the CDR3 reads CASTGAPGEQYF. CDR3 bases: TGTGCCAGCACCGGGGCCCCTGGCGAGCAGTACTTC.

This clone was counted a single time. The DNA for the CDR3 is TGTGCCAGCAGCTTAGTTGGCGGGGAGACCCAGTACTTC. Translated: CASSLVGGETQYF. This chain joins TRBV7-8 and TRBJ2-5, with D tentatively TRBD2 (5 bases). Per the germline V gene, CDR1 is SGHVS and CDR2 is FQNEAQ. Trimming took off 1 base at V and 5 bases at J, with 8 bases between the two ends. The CDR3 contains 13 residues. Using reference TRBV7-8 and TRBJ2-5 for the parts outside the CDR3, the full variable domain is GAGVSQSPRYKVAKRGQDVALRCDPISGHVSLFWYQQALGQGPEFLTYFQNEAQLDKSGLPSDRFFAERPEGSVSTLKIQRTQQEDSAVYLCASSLVGGETQYFGPGTRLLVL.

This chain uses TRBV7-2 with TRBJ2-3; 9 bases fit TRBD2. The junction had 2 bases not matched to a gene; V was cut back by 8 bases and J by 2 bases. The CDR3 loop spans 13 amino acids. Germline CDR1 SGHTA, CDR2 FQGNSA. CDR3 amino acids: CASGLANTDTQYF. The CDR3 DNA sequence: TGTGCCAGCGGACTAGCGAACACAGATACGCAGTATTTT.

This CDR3 is CASSPLSRRGTDTQYF. In DNA, the CDR3 is TGTGCCAGCAGCCCCCTTAGCCGTAGGGGCACAGATACGCAGTATTTT. The chain joins TRBV3-1 (or the pseudogene TRBV3-2) to TRBJ2-3; D unclear. V lost 4 bases to trimming and J lost 1 base, with 15 bases between them. The CDR3 extends over 16 amino acids. CDR1 is LGHDT and CDR2 is YNNKEL in the germline V gene (reference sequence).

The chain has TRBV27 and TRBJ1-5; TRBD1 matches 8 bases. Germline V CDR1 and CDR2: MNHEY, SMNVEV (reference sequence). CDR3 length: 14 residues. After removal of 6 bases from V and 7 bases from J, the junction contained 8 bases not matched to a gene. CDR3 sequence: CASSPGTGGQPQHF. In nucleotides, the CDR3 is TGTGCCAGCAGCCCCGGGACAGGAGGCCAGCCCCAGCATTTT.

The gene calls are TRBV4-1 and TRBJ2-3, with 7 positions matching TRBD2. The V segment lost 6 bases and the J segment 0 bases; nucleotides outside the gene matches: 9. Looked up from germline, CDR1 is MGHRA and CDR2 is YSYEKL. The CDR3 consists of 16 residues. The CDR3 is CASRELATRSTDTQYF. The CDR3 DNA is TGCGCCAGCAGGGAACTAGCGACCCGTAGCACAGATACGCAGTATTTT.

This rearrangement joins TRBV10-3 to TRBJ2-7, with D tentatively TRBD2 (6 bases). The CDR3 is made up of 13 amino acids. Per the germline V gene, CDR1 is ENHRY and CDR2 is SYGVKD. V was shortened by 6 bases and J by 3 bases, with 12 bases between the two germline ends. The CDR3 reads CAIRMGGSYEQYF. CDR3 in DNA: TGTGCCATCAGAATGGGGGGAAGCTACGAGCAGTACTTC.